This entry lists 13 T cell receptor beta chains sequenced from one sample in a study of T-cell reconstitution after alpha-beta-depleted transplantation in children. This sample's TCRbeta library carried unique molecular identifier barcodes. MiXCR was run by TCRdb on the PCR reads, yielding one entry per CDR3 protein. The repertoire holds around 440,000 distinct CDR3 sequences, with about 10% as singletons. The sequencing used PBMCs, collected before TCRalphabeta/CD19-depleted stem cell transplant. The receptors derive from a child aged 2-15 years with inherited bone marrow failure, due to receive a stem cell transplant.

This clonotype occurred many times. The rearrangement joins TRBV29-1 to TRBJ2-2; D remains unclear. The germline CDR1 and CDR2 sequences are SQVTM and ANQGSEA. The V gene lost 4 bases and the J gene lost 1 base, with 4 bases spanning the gap. This CDR3 spans 12 amino acids. This CDR3 reads CSVGGNTGELFF. The CDR3 nucleotides read TGCAGCGTTGGCGGGAACACCGGGGAGCTGTTTTTT.

At least ten counts were recorded for this clonotype. The chain uses TRBV28 and TRBJ1-5; D is possibly TRBD1 (5 bases). The germline V and J ends were trimmed by 7 bases and 7 bases, with 17 bases remaining between them. Germline assignment: CDR1 MDHEN and CDR2 SYDVKM. This CDR3 contains 14 residues. The CDR3 bases are TGTGCCAGCACCCGGGCAAATGGGGGGCAGCCCCAGCATTTT. This encodes CASTRANGGQPQHF.

This clonotype was counted at least ten times. The chain recombines TRBV5-1 with TRBJ2-3; TRBD2 agrees at 13 bases. V shed 3 bases and J 2 bases; nucleotides not matched to a gene: 12. Germline CDR1 reads SGHRS; CDR2 reads YFSETQ. CDR3 size: 19 residues. As DNA, the CDR3 is TGCGCCAGCAGCTCCCCTACTAGCGGGAGGGCCAAGTTCACAGATACGCAGTATTTT. It specifies CASSSPTSGRAKFTDTQYF.

Ten or more counts support this clonotype. The V gene is TRBV29-1, the J gene TRBJ2-3, with D hard to call. The CDR3 loop spans 14 amino acids. From germline, CDR1 is SQVTM and CDR2 ANQGSEA. Trimming left V 6 bases short and J 0 bases short, with 13 bases between. CDR3 DNA sequence: TGCAGCGTCGGTCTTCTCACTAGCACAGATACGCAGTATTTT. This sequence encodes CSVGLLTSTDTQYF.

Concerning this clonotype: This may be a read error, as it is one base from a much larger clone. The CDR3 here is CSATSGSTYEQYF. DNA for the CDR3: TGCAGTGCTACTAGCGGGAGTACCTACGAGCAGTACTTC. The rearrangement uses TRBV20-1 and TRBJ2-7, with 10 positions matching TRBD2. Germline assignment: CDR1 DFQATT and CDR2 SNEGSKA (reference sequence). The CDR3 runs to 13 residues. The V and J ends lost 4 bases and 2 bases, in that order; junction bases with no gene match: 2.

This clonotype was observed a few times. The V call is TRBV4-3, the J call TRBJ2-1; D remains unclear. CDR1 LGHNA and CDR2 YSLEER come from the germline V gene. V lost 0 bases to trimming and J lost 8 bases, with 8 bases between them. CDR3 length: 13 residues. The CDR3 DNA is TGCGCCAGCAGCCAAGATGGGATAGATGAGCAGTTCTTC. As protein: CASSQDGIDEQFF.

The rearrangement links TRBV30 to TRBJ2-1, with D unresolved. Germline CDR1 GTSNPN, CDR2 SVGIG (reference sequence). The germline V and J ends were trimmed by 1 base and 2 bases, with 12 bases remaining between them. The CDR3 is made up of 15 amino acids. Here the CDR3 reads CAWSDQRTAYNEQFF. In nucleotides, the CDR3 is TGTGCCTGGAGTGACCAGAGGACGGCCTACAATGAGCAGTTCTTC.

The table lists this clonotype with many counts. The DNA for the CDR3 is TGCGCCAGCAGCCAAGATAGGGGCAGGGGAACACCCCTCCACTTT. It is translated as CASSQDRGRGTPLHF. This sequence joins TRBV4-3 and TRBJ1-6; D possibly corresponds to TRBD1 (6 bases). The germline V gene encodes CDR1 LGHNA and CDR2 YSLEER. The V and J ends lost 0 bases and 11 bases respectively, with 14 bases between them. The CDR3 loop spans 15 amino acids.

This clonotype showed up many times. The gene calls are TRBV12-3 or TRBV12-4 and TRBJ2-7; D could derive from TRBD1 or TRBD2 (5 bases each). V shed 3 bases and J shed 5 bases, with 11 bases lying between them. The CDR3 length is 13 residues. This CDR3 is CASSFGDPDEQYF. In DNA, the CDR3 is TGTGCCAGCAGTTTTGGGGACCCTGACGAGCAGTACTTC.

This clonotype was recorded many times. CDR3 sequence: CASSRRGQDTF. In DNA, the CDR3 is TGTGCCAGCAGCCGGCGGGGACAGGATACCTTC. This chain joins TRBV28 and TRBJ1-2; 8 bases match TRBD1. V dropped 6 bases and J dropped 14; count of bases not matched to a gene: 8. Germline V gene lookup returns CDR1 MDHEN and CDR2 SYDVKM. The CDR3 covers 11 residues.

In this sample, this clonotype turned up many times. The gene calls are TRBV20-1 and TRBJ2-7, with 7 bases identical to TRBD1. Trimming cost V 5 bases and J 5 bases; bases outside gene matches: 12. This CDR3 spans 14 amino acids. CDR1 DFQATT and CDR2 SNEGSKA come from the germline V gene (reference sequence). For the CDR3, the DNA is TGCAGTGCTGCCCTGGGGAGAGGGGGCGACGAGCAGTACTTC. It translates to CSAALGRGGDEQYF.

The chain joins TRBV27 to TRBJ2-7; D may be TRBD2 (5 bases). Germline values: CDR1 MNHEY, CDR2 SMNVEV (reference sequence). The CDR3 has 13 amino acids. Trimming stripped 5 bases from V and 5 bases from J, with 13 bases between. The CDR3 DNA follows: TGTGCCAGCAGTCCCAGTGGGAGTAACGAGCAGTACTTC. Residues: CASSPSGSNEQYF.

This clonotype came up many times. The chain couples TRBV11-2 to TRBJ2-7; 7 bases fit TRBD2. The trim removed 1 base at V and 3 bases at J, leaving 9 bases unmatched. Germline CDR1 and CDR2: SGHAT and FQNNGV. The CDR3 runs 16 residues. The DNA of the CDR3 is TGTGCCAGCAGCTTAGTCCTCGGGGGGACTGGCTACGAGCAGTACTTC. Translation: CASSLVLGGTGYEQYF. Full variable domain (remainder filled in from reference TRBV11-2 and TRBJ2-7): EAGVAQSPRYKIIEKRQSVAFWCNPISGHATLYWYQQILGQGPKLLIQFQNNGVVDDSQLPKDRFSAERLKGVDSTLKIQPAKLEDSAVYLCASSLVLGGTGYEQYFGPGTRLTVT.